This section outlines one TCR beta chain sequence together with its context. This CDR3 is built from 16 residues. Trimming left V 3 bases short and J 3 bases short, with 14 bases between. From germline, CDR1 is PRHDT and CDR2 FYEKMQ (reference sequence). This sample is part of a study of T cell changes during pregnancy in multiple sclerosis. The assay was immunoSEQ multiplex PCR, and TCRdb's table has in-frame clones only and misses some. The top ten hold roughly 2.3% of the sample, which has tens of thousands of clones, 80% to 95% seen once. This sequence joins TRBV13 and TRBJ2-2; weak D call: TRBD2 (5 bases). The sequenced sample was peripheral blood, obtained in the third trimester of pregnancy. The clonotype comes from a female donor with multiple sclerosis, enrolled in a pregnancy study. CDR3 loop: CASSFTSFGDTGELFF. CDR3 in DNA: TGTGCCAGCAGCTTTACCTCATTCGGGGACACCGGGGAGCTGTTTTTT.